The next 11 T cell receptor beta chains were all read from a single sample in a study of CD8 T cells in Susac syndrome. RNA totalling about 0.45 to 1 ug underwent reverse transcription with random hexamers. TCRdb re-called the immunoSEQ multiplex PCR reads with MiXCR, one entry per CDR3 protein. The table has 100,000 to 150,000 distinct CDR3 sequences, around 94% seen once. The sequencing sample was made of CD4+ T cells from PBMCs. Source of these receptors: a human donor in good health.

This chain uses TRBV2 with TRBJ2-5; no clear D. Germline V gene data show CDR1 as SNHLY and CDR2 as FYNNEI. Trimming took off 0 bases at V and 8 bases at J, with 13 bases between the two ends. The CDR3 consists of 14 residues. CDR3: CASSEAELGGTQYF. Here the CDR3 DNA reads TGTGCCAGCAGTGAAGCTGAGCTGGGTGGAACCCAGTACTTC. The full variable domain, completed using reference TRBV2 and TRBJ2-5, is EPEVTQTPSHQVTQMGQEVILRCVPISNHLYFYWYRQILGQKVEFLVSFYNNEISEKSEIFDDQFSVERPDGSNFTLKIRSTKLEDSAMYFCASSEAELGGTQYFGPGTRLLVL.

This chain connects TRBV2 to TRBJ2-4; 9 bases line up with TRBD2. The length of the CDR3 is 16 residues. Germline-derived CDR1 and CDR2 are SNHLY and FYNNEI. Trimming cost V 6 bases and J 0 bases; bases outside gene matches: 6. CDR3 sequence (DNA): TGTGCCAGCAGCCCCTCTAGCGGGAAAGCCAAAAACATTCAGTACTTC. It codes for CASSPSSGKAKNIQYF. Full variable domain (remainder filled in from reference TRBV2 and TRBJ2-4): EPEVTQTPSHQVTQMGQEVILRCVPISNHLYFYWYRQILGQKVEFLVSFYNNEISEKSEIFDDQFSVERPDGSNFTLKIRSTKLEDSAMYFCASSPSSGKAKNIQYFGAGTRLSVL.

CDR3 protein: CASSQLAGTYYEQYF. The CDR3 region has the DNA TGTGCCAGCAGCCAATTAGCGGGCACCTACTACGAGCAGTACTTC. The chain links TRBV7-2 to TRBJ2-7; 7 bases map to TRBD2. Germline V gives CDR1 SGHTA, CDR2 FQGNSA. CDR3 size: 15 residues. After removal of 5 bases from V and 3 bases from J, the junction contained 10 bases not matched to a gene.

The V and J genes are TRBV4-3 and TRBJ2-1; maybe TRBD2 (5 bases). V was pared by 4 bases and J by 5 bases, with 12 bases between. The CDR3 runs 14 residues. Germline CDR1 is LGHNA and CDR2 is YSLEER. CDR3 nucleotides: TGCGCCAGCAGCCTGACTACGACTCACAATGAGCAGTTCTTC. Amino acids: CASSLTTTHNEQFF.

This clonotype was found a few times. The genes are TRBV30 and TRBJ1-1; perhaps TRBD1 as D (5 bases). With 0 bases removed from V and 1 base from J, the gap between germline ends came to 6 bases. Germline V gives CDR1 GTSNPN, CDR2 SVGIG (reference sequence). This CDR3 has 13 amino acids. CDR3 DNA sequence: TGTGCCTGGAGTGTACAGGAGAACACTGAAGCTTTCTTT. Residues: CAWSVQENTEAFF.

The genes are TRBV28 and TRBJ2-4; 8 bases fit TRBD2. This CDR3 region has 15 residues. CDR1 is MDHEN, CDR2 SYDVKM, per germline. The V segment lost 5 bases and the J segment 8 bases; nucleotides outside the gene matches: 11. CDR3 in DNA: TGTGCCAGCAGTCACGAAATAGCGGGAAGGTACATTCAGTACTTC. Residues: CASSHEIAGRYIQYF.

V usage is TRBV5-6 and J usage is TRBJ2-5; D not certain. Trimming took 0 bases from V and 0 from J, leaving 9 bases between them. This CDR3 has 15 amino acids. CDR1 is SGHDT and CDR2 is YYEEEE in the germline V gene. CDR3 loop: CASSLEWNYQETQYF. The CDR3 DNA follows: TGTGCCAGCAGCTTGGAGTGGAACTACCAAGAGACCCAGTACTTC.

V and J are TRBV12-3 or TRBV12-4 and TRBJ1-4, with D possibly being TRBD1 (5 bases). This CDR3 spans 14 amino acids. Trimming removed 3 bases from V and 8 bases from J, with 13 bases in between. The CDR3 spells CASSFFGAEEKLFF. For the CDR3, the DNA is TGTGCCAGCAGTTTTTTTGGGGCGGAGGAAAAACTGTTTTTT.

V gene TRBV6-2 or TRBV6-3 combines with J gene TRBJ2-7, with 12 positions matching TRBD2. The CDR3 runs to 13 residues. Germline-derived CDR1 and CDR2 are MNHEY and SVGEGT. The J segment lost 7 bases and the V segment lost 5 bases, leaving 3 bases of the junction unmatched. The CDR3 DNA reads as TGTGCCAGCAGTCTAGGACTAGCGGGGGAGCAGTACTTC. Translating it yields CASSLGLAGEQYF.

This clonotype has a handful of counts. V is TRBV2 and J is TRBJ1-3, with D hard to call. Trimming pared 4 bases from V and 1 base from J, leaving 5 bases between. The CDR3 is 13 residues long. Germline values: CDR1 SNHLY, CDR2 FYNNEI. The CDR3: CASSADSGNTIYF. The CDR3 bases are TGTGCCAGCAGTGCCGATTCTGGAAACACCATATATTTT.

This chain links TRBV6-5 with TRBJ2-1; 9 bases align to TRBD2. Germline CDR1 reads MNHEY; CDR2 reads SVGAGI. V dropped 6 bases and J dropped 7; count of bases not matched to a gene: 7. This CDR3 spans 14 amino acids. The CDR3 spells CASSLRLAVNEQFF. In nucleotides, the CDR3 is TGTGCCAGCAGCCTTAGACTAGCGGTTAATGAGCAGTTCTTC.